This T cell receptor (beta chain) was observed in a study of beta chain features in type 1 diabetes. Whole-study findings and limits: When VDJ junctions were examined, type 1 diabetes patients showed fewer insertions and more deletions.

The sample holds a few counts of this clone. Its antigen is currently unknown. The CDR3 runs 14 residues. Germline V gives CDR1 SGDLS, CDR2 YYNGEE. V was cut by 4 bases and J by 1 base, with 10 bases left in between. Sequenced material consisted of expressed TCRB transcripts (all of the isolated RNA was reverse transcribed). The assay was immunoSEQ multiplex PCR, and TCRdb's table has in-frame clones only and misses some. The sample holds about 620,000 clones, 15% to 19% seen once. The source is a man between 18 and 29 years old in good health. Sample: naive CD4+ T cells from blood. J is TRBJ2-3 and V is TRBV9; D uncertain. CDR3 in amino acids: CASSPRVGTDTQYF. The CDR3 nucleotides read TGTGCCAGCAGCCCTAGAGTTGGCACAGATACGCAGTATTTT. Drawing the rest from reference TRBV9 and TRBJ2-3, the complete variable domain is DSGVTQTPKHLITATGQRVTLRCSPRSGDLSVYWYQQSLDQGLQFLIQYYNGEERAKGNILERFSAQQFPDLHSELNLSSLELGDSALYFCASSPRVGTDTQYFGPGTRLTVL.